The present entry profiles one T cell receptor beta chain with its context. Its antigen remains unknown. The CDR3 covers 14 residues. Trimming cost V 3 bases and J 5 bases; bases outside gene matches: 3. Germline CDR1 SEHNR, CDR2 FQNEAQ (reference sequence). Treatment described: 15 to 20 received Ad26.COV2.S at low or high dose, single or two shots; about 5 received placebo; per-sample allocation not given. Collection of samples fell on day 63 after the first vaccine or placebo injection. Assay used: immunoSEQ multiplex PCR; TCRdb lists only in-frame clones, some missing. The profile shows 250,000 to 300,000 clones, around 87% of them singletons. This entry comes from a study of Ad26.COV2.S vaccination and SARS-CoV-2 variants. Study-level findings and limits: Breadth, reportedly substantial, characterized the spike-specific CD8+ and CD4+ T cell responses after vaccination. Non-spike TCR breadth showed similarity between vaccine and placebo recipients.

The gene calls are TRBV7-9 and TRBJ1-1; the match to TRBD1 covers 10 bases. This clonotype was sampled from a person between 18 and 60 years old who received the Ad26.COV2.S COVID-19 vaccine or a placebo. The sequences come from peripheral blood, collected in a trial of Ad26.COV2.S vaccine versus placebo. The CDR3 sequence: CASSFGQGETEAFF. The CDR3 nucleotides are TGTGCCAGCAGCTTCGGACAGGGGGAGACTGAAGCTTTCTTT. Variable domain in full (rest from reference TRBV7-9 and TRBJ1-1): DTGVSQNPRHKITKRGQNVTFRCDPISEHNRLYWYRQTLGQGPEFLTYFQNEAQLEKSRLLSDRFSAERPKGSFSTLEIQRTEQGDSAMYLCASSFGQGETEAFFGQGTRLTVV.